This T cell receptor (beta chain) is from a study of T-cell memory formation after mild COVID-19. TCRdb fed the 5' RACE reads into MiXCR, producing one record per CDR3 protein. This table holds hundreds of thousands of distinct CDR3 sequences, 16% found once. Germline-derived CDR1 and CDR2 are SGHAT and FQDESV (reference sequence). Trimming left V 6 bases short and J 0 bases short, with 21 bases between. The CDR3 length is 17 residues. This clonotype was counted between two and nine times. The sequence derives from a man younger than 35 who had mild COVID-19 (a few samples of this study predate the infection). Cell type and time point are not known. The specimen was PBMCs or a T cell subset sorted from them (not recorded which). V usage is TRBV11-1 and J usage is TRBJ2-7; tentatively, D is TRBD1 (6 bases). The DNA for the CDR3 is TGTGCCAGCAGTCCCGGGGCCTGGGGGCGCCCCTCCTACGAGCAGTACGTC. This translates into CASSPGAWGRPSYEQYV.